These 12 T cell receptor beta chains were all obtained from the same sample, sequenced in a study of blood T cell repertoires in COVID-19. TCRdb's table, derived via immunoSEQ multiplex PCR, lists solely in-frame clones and lacks some. The repertoire holds around 230,000 clones, 70% to 90% seen once, with 3% to 4% in the top ten. Sequencing was done on a sample of PBMCs or T cells enriched from blood (not recorded which). These receptors were taken from a woman aged 40 to 50 with acute COVID-19.

The chain uses TRBV5-6 and TRBJ2-7; D unclear. The germline CDR1 and CDR2 sequences are SGHDT and YYEEEE. The CDR3 is made up of 13 amino acids. V was cut by 7 bases and J by 2 bases, with 13 bases left in between. CDR3: CASCHYNTYEQYF. CDR3 coding DNA: TGTGCCAGCTGCCACTACAATACCTACGAGCAGTACTTC.

V and J are TRBV19 and TRBJ2-7; 7 bases map to TRBD1. Germline trimming cut 5 bases from V and 0 bases from J; bases unmatched to any gene: 4. This CDR3 region has 14 residues. Per germline, CDR1 LNHDA and CDR2 SQIVND (reference sequence). CDR3 coding DNA: TGTGCCAGTAGTGTGGGACAGTACTCCTACGAGCAGTACTTC. Translating it yields CASSVGQYSYEQYF.

The rearrangement uses TRBV7-8 and TRBJ2-1; 12 bases line up with TRBD2. Germline V gene lookup returns CDR1 SGHVS and CDR2 FQNEAQ. The CDR3 has 14 residues. The V segment lost 5 bases and the J segment 7 bases; nucleotides outside the gene matches: 3. CDR3 nucleotide sequence: TGTGCCAGCAGCCAGACTAGCGGGAGAAATGAGCAGTTCTTC. This codes for CASSQTSGRNEQFF. The entire variable domain, with the rest obtained from reference TRBV7-8 and TRBJ2-1, is as follows: GAGVSQSPRYKVAKRGQDVALRCDPISGHVSLFWYQQALGQGPEFLTYFQNEAQLDKSGLPSDRFFAERPEGSVSTLKIQRTQQEDSAVYLCASSQTSGRNEQFFGPGTRLTVL.

CDR3 in DNA: TGTGCCAGCAGCGTGTCCGGGGCCGGGGAGCTGTTTTTT. Its translation: CASSVSGAGELFF. The chain has TRBV9 and TRBJ2-2; weak D call: TRBD2 (5 bases). CDR3 size: 13 residues. Germline CDR1 reads SGDLS; CDR2 reads YYNGEE. V lost 2 bases to trimming and J lost 6 bases, with 8 bases between them.

Comment on this clone: At one end the junction does not follow the germline gene, possibly because of a read error. The chain combines TRBV11-1 with TRBJ1-5, with D unresolved. From germline, CDR1 is SGHAT and CDR2 FQDESV (reference sequence). The CDR3 consists of 14 residues. The CDR3 nucleotides read TGTGCCAGCAGCTTAGGTGGGAGCAATCGGCCCCAGCATTTT. Translated: CASSLGGSNRPQHF.

J is TRBJ1-2 and V is TRBV2; tentatively, D is TRBD1 (6 bases). This CDR3 region has 12 residues. Germline V lookup: CDR1 SNHLY, CDR2 FYNNEI. Between the trimmed V and J ends, which lost 6 bases and 5 bases, there was a span of 10 bases. The CDR3 DNA sequence: TGTGCCAGCAGGACAGGTGGATATGGCTACACCTTC. It codes for CASRTGGYGYTF.

This clone showed up just once. The rearrangement uses TRBV11-2 and TRBJ2-1; the match to TRBD2 covers 7 bases. Trimming at V came to 5 bases and at J to 6 bases, leaving 7 bases not matched to a gene. Germline V gene lookup returns CDR1 SGHAT and CDR2 FQNNGV. There are 14 residues in the CDR3. The CDR3 nucleotides are TGTGCCAGCAGCCCCCCCCCGGGGGGCAATGAGCAGTTCTTC. Encoded protein: CASSPPPGGNEQFF.

The rearrangement uses TRBV11-2 and TRBJ2-7; the D gene is possibly TRBD1 (5 bases). Trimming pared 1 base from V and 2 bases from J, leaving 6 bases between. CDR1 is SGHAT, CDR2 FQNNGV, per germline. The CDR3 spans 13 residues. Here the CDR3 DNA reads TGTGCCAGCAGCTTAGGACAGCCCTACGAGCAGTACTTC. As protein: CASSLGQPYEQYF.

This chain joins TRBV6-6 and TRBJ2-5, with D perhaps TRBD2 (6 bases). The CDR3 spans 13 residues. With 4 bases removed from V and 4 bases from J, the gap between germline ends came to 10 bases. Looked up from germline, CDR1 is MNHNY and CDR2 is SVGAGI (reference sequence). DNA of the CDR3: TGTGCCAGCAGTTTCGGGACTGGAGAGACCCAGTACTTC. Its translation is CASSFGTGETQYF.

The rearrangement links TRBV5-1 to TRBJ2-7; TRBD1 might be the D (6 bases). With 5 bases removed from V and 5 bases from J, the gap between germline ends came to 8 bases. Germline V gives CDR1 SGHRS, CDR2 YFSETQ. The CDR3 has 11 amino acids. The CDR3 DNA follows: TGCGCCAGCAGTCAGGGGAACGAGCAGTACTTC. It specifies CASSQGNEQYF.

V is TRBV12-3 or TRBV12-4 and J is TRBJ1-1; the D is unclear. Trimming left V 0 bases short and J 8 bases short, with 10 bases between. The CDR3 contains 13 residues. CDR3 DNA sequence: TGTGCCAGCAGTTTAGCCGCGGGCGCGGAAGCTTTCTTT. This gives the protein CASSLAAGAEAFF.

This sequence joins TRBV19 and TRBJ1-5; TRBD1 matches at 9 bases. Looked up from germline, CDR1 is LNHDA and CDR2 is SQIVND (reference sequence). The CDR3 totals 14 residues. J was trimmed by 4 bases and V by 5 bases; bases with no gene match: 3. The CDR3 DNA reads TGTGCCAGTAGTGTCGGGACAGGGAATCAGCCCCAGCATTTT. As protein: CASSVGTGNQPQHF.